The next 20 T cell receptor beta chains were all read from a single sample in a study of cytomegalovirus exposure and HLA in healthy donors. PCR used 60 Vbeta primers and 13 Jbeta primers. Sequencing used immunoSEQ multiplex PCR; TCRdb keeps in-frame clones, though not all of them. Of tens of thousands of clones listed, under 80% were seen once; the top ten hold 6.9%. Sequenced: PBMCs. All receptors come from a woman in her 50s in good health and CMV-seropositive.

This clone was observed a handful of times. The chain is built from TRBV19 and TRBJ1-2; no definite D call. The germline gives CDR1 LNHDA, CDR2 SQIVND (reference sequence). The V end was cut by 5 bases, the J end by 4 bases, with 11 bases between. The CDR3 runs 13 residues. CDR3 sequence reads: CASSLRAGYGYTF. For the CDR3, the DNA is TGTGCCAGTAGTCTCCGGGCGGGCTATGGCTACACCTTC.

The J gene is TRBJ1-2, the V gene TRBV5-1; maybe TRBD1 (6 bases). The CDR3 sequence is 14 residues long. Germline CDR1 SGHRS, CDR2 YFSETQ. V shed 4 bases and J shed 8 bases, with 18 bases lying between them. The CDR3 sequence is CASSVDSGLGGYTF. The CDR3 region has the DNA TGCGCCAGCAGCGTGGACAGTGGTCTTGGGGGCTACACCTTC.

The chain couples TRBV29-1 to TRBJ1-1; TRBD1 agrees at 8 bases. CDR1 and CDR2 from the germline V gene are SQVTM and ANQGSEA. The CDR3 consists of 15 residues. The V gene end was trimmed by 6 bases and the J gene end by 3 bases; junction bases not matched to a gene: 12. The CDR3 protein is CSVGTGPGGDTEAFF. DNA for the CDR3: TGCAGCGTCGGGACAGGACCCGGCGGGGACACTGAAGCTTTCTTT.

In its sample, this clone was seen once. This chain joins TRBV11-2 and TRBJ1-1, with 8 nucleotides matching TRBD1. The CDR3 loop spans 15 amino acids. Germline CDR1 and CDR2: SGHAT and FQNNGV. V lost 2 bases, J lost 3 bases, and 5 bases stayed unmatched. The chain's CDR3 is CASSLWQGAHTEAFF. DNA of the CDR3: TGTGCCAGCAGCTTATGGCAGGGGGCACACACTGAAGCTTTCTTT.

This chain joins TRBV5-5 and TRBJ2-5; the match to TRBD1 covers 11 bases. The J segment lost 4 bases and the V segment lost 4 bases, leaving 9 bases of the junction unmatched. The CDR3 covers 16 residues. Germline CDR1 is SGHKS and CDR2 is YYEKEE (reference sequence). The CDR3 sequence is CASSGGQGGNRETQYF. CDR3 sequence (DNA): TGTGCCAGCAGCGGGGGACAGGGGGGAAATCGAGAGACCCAGTACTTC.

This chain uses TRBV4-1 with TRBJ2-2; 15 bases align to TRBD2. Germline lookup yields CDR1 MGHRA and CDR2 YSYEKL. The CDR3 runs 20 residues. The junction had 9 bases not matched to a gene; V was cut back by 3 bases and J by 1 base. CDR3 sequence (DNA): TGCGCCAGCAGCCACCCCGGACTAGCGGGGGGGCCCGGGAACACCGGGGAGCTGTTTTTT. Translating it yields CASSHPGLAGGPGNTGELFF.

The DNA for the CDR3 is TGTGCCAGCAGCCTCGGGGGGCCGGTCGCGCAGTACGTC. The encoded protein is CASSLGGPVAQYV. The chain combines TRBV2 with TRBJ2-7, with a possible D match to TRBD2 (7 bases). CDR1 is SNHLY, CDR2 FYNNEI, per germline. The CDR3 contains 13 residues. Trimming left V 6 bases short and J 9 bases short, with 18 bases between.

The rearrangement links TRBV18 to TRBJ2-5; D is possibly TRBD2 (5 bases). CDR3 length: 14 amino acids. The V and J ends lost 4 bases and 2 bases respectively, with 11 bases between them. Per the germline V gene, CDR1 is KGHSH and CDR2 is LQKENI. The CDR3 DNA follows: TGTGCCAGCTCACTACGGGGAGATCAAGAGACCCAGTACTTC. It yields the protein CASSLRGDQETQYF.

This clone has only a few counts. This chain links TRBV13 with TRBJ2-7; 9 bases are shared with TRBD1. CDR1 and CDR2 (germline): PRHDT, FYEKMQ (reference sequence). The CDR3 has 15 residues. Trimming took 6 bases from V and 2 from J; bases not matched to a gene: 8. CDR3 sequence reads: CASRGGTGPPYEQYV. In DNA, the CDR3 is TGTGCCAGCAGGGGGGGGACAGGGCCCCCCTACGAGCAGTACGTC.

The V call is TRBV13, the J call TRBJ1-1, with 8 positions matching TRBD1. V lost 2 bases, J lost 12 bases, and 8 bases stayed unmatched. CDR1 and CDR2 from the germline V gene are PRHDT and FYEKMQ (reference sequence). This CDR3 has 13 amino acids. The CDR3 region is CASSLRDRTETFF. For the CDR3, the DNA is TGTGCCAGCAGCTTAAGGGACAGGACAGAAACTTTCTTT.

This clone was counted between two and nine times. The chain joins TRBV7-3 to TRBJ2-3; D is possibly TRBD2 (6 bases). Germline values: CDR1 SGHTA, CDR2 FQGTGA. CDR3 length equals 17 residues. V lost 1 base to trimming and J lost 0 bases, with 14 bases between them. CDR3: CASSLSAGTASTDTQYF. CDR3 DNA: TGTGCCAGCAGCTTAAGTGCAGGGACTGCGAGCACAGATACGCAGTATTTT.

The chain carries TRBV7-2 and TRBJ1-1; the D gene is possibly TRBD1 (5 bases). Trimming pared 3 bases from V and 9 bases from J, leaving 17 bases between. The CDR3 is 14 amino acids. CDR1 is SGHTA and CDR2 is FQGNSA in the germline V gene. The CDR3 DNA is TGTGCCAGCAGCTTGAGTCAGGGCGAATCCCAAGCTTTCTTT. This encodes CASSLSQGESQAFF.

The chain is built from TRBV28 and TRBJ1-2; D might be TRBD1 (6 bases). V was pared by 2 bases and J by 6 bases, with 10 bases between. The CDR3 extends over 13 amino acids. CDR1 and CDR2 from the germline V gene are MDHEN and SYDVKM. CDR3 loop: CASSLGQKHGYTF. The DNA of the CDR3 is TGTGCCAGCAGTTTAGGACAGAAACATGGCTACACCTTC.

The count of this clone is one. This chain uses TRBV5-5 with TRBJ2-5, with 7 bases lining up with TRBD2. The CDR3 is 15 residues long. The ends lost 3 bases at V and 5 bases at J; junction bases unmatched: 10. Germline V gene lookup returns CDR1 SGHKS and CDR2 YYEKEE (reference sequence). The CDR3 here is CASSWGQEGGETQYF. For the CDR3, the DNA is TGTGCCAGCAGCTGGGGTCAGGAGGGAGGGGAGACCCAGTACTTC.

The chain is built from TRBV7-9 and TRBJ2-1, with D uncertain. V gave up 1 base and J gave up 8 bases, with 3 bases separating them. Germline V gene lookup returns CDR1 SEHNR and CDR2 FQNEAQ (reference sequence). The length of the CDR3 is 11 residues. CDR3 region: CASSLGDEQFF. CDR3 in DNA: TGTGCCAGCAGCTTAGGCGATGAGCAGTTCTTC.

V and J are TRBV10-3 and TRBJ1-6; D unresolved. The CDR3 has 15 amino acids. Between the trimmed V and J ends, which lost 3 bases and 1 base, there was a span of 7 bases. Germline lookup yields CDR1 ENHRY and CDR2 SYGVKD. The DNA of the CDR3 is TGTGCCATCAGTGACGAGGCGTCCTATAATTCACCCCTCCACTTT. It is translated as CAISDEASYNSPLHF.

Points on this clone: The sample contains more than one DNA sequence encoding this CDR3. In nucleotides, the CDR3 is TGTGCCAGCAGCGCCGACCCTGGAGGGCAAGCAGGCGAGCAGTACTTC. Translating it yields CASSADPGGQAGEQYF. V and J are TRBV9 and TRBJ2-7, with a possible D match to TRBD2 (6 bases). There are 16 residues in the CDR3. Germline CDR1 reads SGDLS; CDR2 reads YYNGEE. The V gene lost 3 bases and the J gene lost 6 bases, with 22 bases spanning the gap.

The chain is built from TRBV5-1 and TRBJ2-7; D ambiguous. V was cut by 6 bases and J by 1 base, with 14 bases left in between. This CDR3 has 14 residues. Germline V lookup: CDR1 SGHRS, CDR2 YFSETQ. The CDR3 spells CASMRGAESYEQYF. The CDR3 DNA reads as TGCGCCAGCATGAGAGGTGCGGAATCCTACGAGCAGTACTTC.

The gene calls are TRBV7-9 and TRBJ2-3, with D tentatively TRBD1 (5 bases). V was clipped by 5 bases and J by 5 bases, with 11 bases between them. CDR3 size: 13 residues. Looked up from germline, CDR1 is SEHNR and CDR2 is FQNEAQ (reference sequence). CDR3: CASSLVQGDTQYF. CDR3 in DNA: TGTGCCAGCAGCCTGGTTCAGGGAGATACGCAGTATTTT. The complete variable domain, with remaining parts taken from reference TRBV7-9 and TRBJ2-3, reads DTGVSQNPRHKITKRGQNVTFRCDPISEHNRLYWYRQTLGQGPEFLTYFQNEAQLEKSRLLSDRFSAERPKGSFSTLEIQRTEQGDSAMYLCASSLVQGDTQYFGPGTRLTVL.

The V gene is TRBV6-1, the J gene TRBJ1-1; D is undetermined. The CDR3 has 12 residues. V was pared by 5 bases and J by 4 bases, with 8 bases between. The V gene's germline CDR1 is MNHNS and CDR2 SASEGT. The CDR3 protein is CASSRRATEAFF. CDR3 in DNA: TGTGCCAGCAGTAGGAGGGCCACTGAAGCTTTCTTT.